This TCR beta chain emerged from a study of cytomegalovirus exposure and HLA in healthy donors. The V end was cut by 1 base, the J end by 0 bases, with 25 bases between. The CDR3 consists of 21 residues. Germline V gives CDR1 LGHNA, CDR2 YNFKEQ. The PCR employed 60 Vbeta primers together with 13 Jbeta primers. Some clones are missing from TCRdb's copy, which holds only in-frame ones; the method was immunoSEQ multiplex PCR. Counted here are roughly 190,000 clones, roughly 77% occurring once; the ten biggest clones make up about 1.4%. V usage is TRBV4-2 and J usage is TRBJ1-5; D ambiguous. The sequence was obtained from a woman aged 45 to 65 in good health and CMV-seronegative. What was sequenced was PBMCs. Here the CDR3 reads CASSQVAQVVGPNYSNQPQHF. CDR3 nucleotides: TGTGCCAGCAGCCAAGTTGCCCAAGTGGTGGGCCCAAATTATAGCAATCAGCCCCAGCATTTT.